These 9 T cell receptor beta chains came from one sample sequenced in a study of vaccination effects on CD4 cells after COVID-19. Some clones are missing from TCRdb's copy, which holds only in-frame ones; the method was immunoSEQ multiplex PCR. This repertoire shows some 68,000 clones, 75% to 85% found once; its top ten account for 1.2%. Expansion with viral peptide pools was applied to antigen-specific CD4+ T cells by the ViraFEST assay prior to sequencing. Subsequent to a culture period of nine to ten days, CD4+ T cells were isolated. Either the BNT162b2 or mRNA-1273 vaccine was given to participants in two doses. For these receptors, no antigen is known. This sample comprised CD4+ T cells from PBMCs cultured with HCoV-229E spike peptides, obtained after COVID-19 vaccination. The receptors stem from a human donor who received a COVID-19 vaccine.

This clone was seen a single time. This chain links TRBV2 with TRBJ2-7; 9 positions match TRBD1. The germline V gene encodes CDR1 SNHLY and CDR2 FYNNEI. Germline trimming cut 7 bases from V and 7 bases from J; bases unmatched to any gene: 11. The CDR3 has 14 amino acids. The CDR3 sequence: CASKRTGAPFEQYV. Written as DNA, the CDR3 is TGTGCCAGCAAACGGACAGGGGCCCCCTTTGAGCAGTACGTC.

This clone rates as medium-sized. CDR3 in amino acids: CASSEHRGRAPIFGYEQYV. In nucleotides, the CDR3 is TGTGCCAGCAGTGAACACAGGGGTAGAGCTCCTATCTTCGGATACGAGCAGTACGTC. This rearrangement joins TRBV6-1 to TRBJ2-7, with 7 bases that match TRBD1. Germline CDR1 and CDR2: MNHNS and SASEGT. Trimming at V came to 2 bases and at J to 4 bases, leaving 20 bases not matched to a gene. The CDR3 covers 19 residues.

This clone was seen a single time. The chain combines TRBV7-2 with TRBJ1-3; weak D call: TRBD1 (6 bases). The CDR3 covers 17 residues. Trimming cost V 3 bases and J 0 bases, with 15 bases left between them. Germline values: CDR1 SGHTA, CDR2 FQGNSA. CDR3 amino acids: CASSFRGGRISGNTIYF. The CDR3 coding sequence is TGTGCCAGCAGCTTTCGAGGGGGACGGATCTCTGGAAACACCATATATTTT.

The chain carries TRBV30 and TRBJ1-2, with a tentative D call TRBD1 (6 bases). The CDR3 spans 14 residues. Germline V lookup: CDR1 GTSNPN, CDR2 SVGIG (reference sequence). V dropped 5 bases and J dropped 1 base, with 14 bases sitting between them. Here the CDR3 DNA reads TGTGCCTGGGGCACAAGGGGGTTTAACTATGGCTACACCTTC. Residues: CAWGTRGFNYGYTF.

This chain uses TRBV9 with TRBJ2-5; 10 nucleotides line up with TRBD2. V shed 4 bases, J shed 5 bases, and the junction held 26 bases outside the gene matches. The CDR3 has 21 amino acids. Germline lookup yields CDR1 SGDLS and CDR2 YYNGEE. The DNA of the CDR3 is TGTGCCAGCAGCCCGAGCTCCCACCAGGTGGGAATAGCGGGGGGCCGGGAGACCCAGTACTTC. This sequence encodes CASSPSSHQVGIAGGRETQYF. Based on the CDR3 plus reference TRBV9 and TRBJ2-5, the full variable domain is DSGVTQTPKHLITATGQRVTLRCSPRSGDLSVYWYQQSLDQGLQFLIQYYNGEERAKGNILERFSAQQFPDLHSELNLSSLELGDSALYFCASSPSSHQVGIAGGRETQYFGPGTRLLVL.

This clone came up once. V and J are TRBV14 and TRBJ1-6, with D uncertain. The germline V gene has CDR1 SGHDN and CDR2 FVKESK. This CDR3 is 15 amino acids long. V dropped 0 bases and J dropped 7 bases, with 10 bases sitting between them. The CDR3 sequence: CASSQEFFWNSPLHF. CDR3 DNA sequence: TGTGCCAGCAGCCAAGAGTTCTTTTGGAATTCACCCCTCCACTTT.

This chain joins TRBV6-5 and TRBJ2-5; 10 positions agree with TRBD1. The junction had 6 bases not matched to a gene; V was cut back by 5 bases and J by 3 bases. Germline-derived CDR1 and CDR2 are MNHEY and SVGAGI. This CDR3 is built from 15 residues. The CDR3 sequence is CASSPPGTGEETQYF. For the CDR3, the DNA is TGTGCCAGCAGTCCACCCGGGACAGGGGAAGAGACCCAGTACTTC.

The V gene is TRBV3-1 (or the pseudogene TRBV3-2), the J gene TRBJ1-5; possibly TRBD1 for D (6 bases). CDR1 is LGHDT, CDR2 YNNKEL, per germline (reference sequence). The CDR3 covers 14 residues. The V gene lost 2 bases and the J gene lost 6 bases, with 11 bases spanning the gap. In DNA form, the CDR3 reads TGTGCCAGCAGCCAAATGGGGGCCGCTCAGCCCCAGCATTTT. Translation gives CASSQMGAAQPQHF.

The chain links TRBV14 to TRBJ1-4; tentatively, D is TRBD1 (5 bases). This CDR3 region has 16 residues. Trimming pared 1 base from V and 7 bases from J, leaving 16 bases between. Germline V CDR1 and CDR2: SGHDN, FVKESK. The CDR3 DNA sequence: TGTGCCAGCAGCCAAGCGGGAGCAACGGGGACTGAAAAACTGTTTTTT. The encoded protein is CASSQAGATGTEKLFF. Variable domain in full (rest from reference TRBV14 and TRBJ1-4): EAGVTQFPSHSVIEKGQTVTLRCDPISGHDNLYWYRRVMGKEIKFLLHFVKESKQDESGMPNNRFLAERTGGTYSTLKVQPAELEDSGVYFCASSQAGATGTEKLFFGSGTQLSVL.